One and the same sample provided the 30 T cell receptor beta chains below, sequenced in a study of cytotoxic CD8 clonotypes in ibrutinib-treated CLL (dated by TCRdb to 2020 to 2023). The sample's time point label, in plain terms: more than 10 months on ibrutinib. Libraries came from the immunoSEQ multiplex PCR assay. The source is immuneACCESS, and TCRdb retained only in-frame sequences with V and J called. Part of the clones is not carried over; for the studies checked, unresolved V genes explain less than half of this, and the remainder is unexplained. The sample table shows about 17,000 clones, and roughly three fifths are seen once. 25% of the sample goes to the ten largest clones. Sequencing used PBMCs, obtained after 12 months of ibrutinib treatment. All receptors derive from a human donor with chronic lymphocytic leukemia.

A few counts support this clone. The chain carries TRBV6-1 and TRBJ2-7; tentative D call: TRBD2 (5 bases). The V and J ends lost 8 bases and 0 bases respectively, with 14 bases between them. Germline-derived CDR1 and CDR2 are MNHNS and SASEGT. This CDR3 region has 14 residues. The CDR3 protein is CASSRAALSYEQYF. DNA of the CDR3: TGTGCCAGCTCGCGGGCGGCGCTCTCCTACGAGCAGTACTTC.

The chain carries TRBV5-8 and TRBJ2-3; a possible D gene is TRBD2 (5 bases). V was cut by 5 bases and J by 1 base, with 8 bases left in between. The CDR3 has 13 residues. Germline CDR1 SGHTS, CDR2 YDEGEE. This chain's CDR3 is CASRPRGTDTQYF. CDR3 DNA: TGTGCCAGCAGGCCGAGGGGCACAGATACGCAGTATTTT. The full variable domain, completed using reference TRBV5-8 and TRBJ2-3, is EAGVTQSPTHLIKTRGQQATLRCSPISGHTSVYWYQQALGLGLQFLLWYDEGEERNRGNFPPRFSGRQFPNYSSELNVNALELEDSALYLCASRPRGTDTQYFGPGTRLTVL.

This chain links TRBV5-1 with TRBJ2-7; TRBD2 agrees at 9 bases. Germline values: CDR1 SGHRS, CDR2 YFSETQ. The CDR3 runs 16 residues. J was trimmed by 0 bases and V by 0 bases; bases with no gene match: 4. The CDR3 DNA follows: TGCGCCAGCAGCTTGGAGACAGCGGGAGGCTCCTACGAGCAGTACTTC. Translating it yields CASSLETAGGSYEQYF.

The chain links TRBV7-9 to TRBJ1-2; a possible D gene is TRBD1 (6 bases). The CDR3 consists of 17 residues. Germline values: CDR1 SEHNR, CDR2 FQNEAQ (reference sequence). Trimming shortened V by 1 base and J by 4 bases, and 19 bases separated the two germline ends. DNA for the CDR3: TGTGCCAGCAGCTTAGACGGCCTCGGACAGCGCTCCTATGGCTACACCTTC. Its translation: CASSLDGLGQRSYGYTF.

The V call is TRBV7-9, the J call TRBJ2-2; D perhaps matches TRBD2 (5 bases). CDR1 and CDR2 (germline): SEHNR, FQNEAQ (reference sequence). The V end lost 11 bases, the J end lost 1 base, and 14 bases lay between the germline ends. The CDR3 totals 14 residues. DNA for the CDR3: TGTGCCCTAAGCGGTTACGGGAACACCGGGGAGCTGTTTTTT. Protein sequence: CALSGYGNTGELFF.

The rearrangement links TRBV7-9 to TRBJ2-7, with D tentatively TRBD1 (5 bases). V was shortened by 2 bases and J by 3 bases, with 11 bases between the two germline ends. This CDR3 spans 14 amino acids. Germline V lookup: CDR1 SEHNR, CDR2 FQNEAQ (reference sequence). DNA for the CDR3: TGTGCCAGCAGCTTAAACCTAGGGGACTACGAGCAGTACTTC. This gives the protein CASSLNLGDYEQYF.

In this sample, this clone turned up a few times. The rearrangement links TRBV5-4 to TRBJ2-4, with D possibly called TRBD1 or TRBD2 (6 bases each). The CDR3 covers 12 residues. Deletions cut 3 bases from V and 12 bases from J, with 13 bases between. In germline, CDR1 is SGHNT, CDR2 YYREEE (reference sequence). The CDR3 loop is CASSWWGADQYF. CDR3 bases: TGTGCCAGCAGCTGGTGGGGGGCGGATCAGTACTTC.

This clone appeared a few times. The V gene is TRBV25-1, the J gene TRBJ1-5, with TRBD1 as a possible D gene (6 bases). The CDR3 sequence is 13 residues long. Germline V gene data show CDR1 as MGHDK and CDR2 as SYGVNS. Trimming cost V 5 bases and J 5 bases, with 10 bases left between them. The CDR3 protein is CASSLAGDQPQHF. For the CDR3, the DNA is TGTGCCAGCAGTCTCGCAGGGGATCAGCCCCAGCATTTT.

V and J are TRBV28 and TRBJ2-7; tentative D call: TRBD2 (7 bases). This CDR3 region has 15 residues. CDR1 is MDHEN and CDR2 is SYDVKM in the germline V gene. V was shortened by 5 bases and J by 5 bases, with 19 bases between the two germline ends. The CDR3 loop is CASSLPLEGGDEQYF. CDR3 coding DNA: TGTGCCAGCAGTCTCCCTTTGGAGGGGGGGGACGAGCAGTACTTC.

CDR3 in amino acids: CASARENYGYTF. Here the CDR3 DNA reads TGTGCCAGCGCTAGGGAGAACTATGGCTACACCTTC. The V call is TRBV2, the J call TRBJ1-2; D gene uncertain. This CDR3 has 12 residues. Per germline, CDR1 SNHLY and CDR2 FYNNEI. V lost 8 bases and J 2 bases, leaving 9 bases between the germline ends.

The chain couples TRBV5-1 to TRBJ2-3; 7 bases are a match to TRBD1. Germline CDR1 is SGHRS and CDR2 is YFSETQ. The CDR3 sequence is 14 residues long. J was trimmed by 5 bases and V by 0 bases; bases with no gene match: 3. As DNA, the CDR3 is TGCGCCAGCAGCTTGGTTCAGGGGGTAGATACGCAGTATTTT. Amino acid sequence: CASSLVQGVDTQYF.

This clone has just a few counts. The chain couples TRBV18 to TRBJ2-2; a weak D match, TRBD1 (5 bases). Germline V CDR1 and CDR2: KGHSH, LQKENI. V was cut by 4 bases and J by 1 base, with 13 bases left in between. This CDR3 has 16 residues. CDR3 in amino acids: CASSRSWTQNTGELFF. The CDR3 nucleotides read TGTGCCAGCTCACGCTCCTGGACACAGAACACCGGGGAGCTGTTTTTT.

This clone has just a few counts. The genes are TRBV2 and TRBJ2-5; D uncertain. V was clipped by 1 base and J by 5 bases, with 5 bases between them. There are 12 residues in the CDR3. Per germline, CDR1 SNHLY and CDR2 FYNNEI. CDR3 loop: CASSEGTETQYF. For the CDR3, the DNA is TGTGCCAGCAGTGAAGGGACGGAGACCCAGTACTTC.

The gene calls are TRBV6-4 and TRBJ1-2, with 8 bases matching TRBD1. Trimming removed 0 bases from V and 3 bases from J; junction bases left unmatched: 3. CDR1 is MRHNA and CDR2 is SNTAGT in the germline V gene. CDR3 length equals 15 residues. The CDR3, as DNA: TGTGCCAGCAGTGACTCGACAGGGGACTACTATGGCTACACCTTC. This encodes CASSDSTGDYYGYTF.

This chain links TRBV14 with TRBJ2-3; D is unclear. V dropped 4 bases and J dropped 2 bases, with 13 bases sitting between them. There are 15 residues in the CDR3. Germline loops: CDR1 SGHDN, CDR2 FVKESK. The CDR3 loop reads CASSRLVPSTDTQYF. CDR3 DNA sequence: TGTGCCAGCAGCCGCCTAGTTCCCTCCACAGATACGCAGTATTTT.

The gene calls are TRBV7-8 and TRBJ2-1, with TRBD2 as a possible D gene (5 bases). CDR1 and CDR2 from the germline V gene are SGHVS and FQNEAQ. V was cut by 2 bases and J by 10 bases, with 18 bases left in between. CDR3 size: 15 residues. The CDR3 loop is CASSLQHPPGYEQFF. Here the CDR3 DNA reads TGTGCCAGCAGCTTACAACACCCACCGGGGTACGAGCAGTTCTTC.

The chain combines TRBV6-6 with TRBJ2-2; tentative D call: TRBD1 (6 bases). The CDR3 totals 16 residues. CDR1 MNHNY and CDR2 SVGAGI come from the germline V gene (reference sequence). Deletions cut 4 bases from V and 6 bases from J, with 18 bases between. The CDR3 DNA sequence: TGTGCCAGCAGTTGGCCGGGACACAAATCCCCCGGGGAGCTGTTTTTT. Amino acid sequence: CASSWPGHKSPGELFF.

V is TRBV7-6 and J is TRBJ1-4; TRBD1 agrees at 7 bases. V was pared by 6 bases and J by 4 bases, with 8 bases of the junction left unmatched. The CDR3 has 15 amino acids. From germline, CDR1 is SGHVS and CDR2 FNYEAQ. The CDR3 sequence: CASSPGQANNEKLFF. DNA of the CDR3: TGTGCCAGCAGTCCCGGACAGGCAAATAATGAAAAACTGTTTTTT.

The chain has TRBV19 and TRBJ1-5, with D uncertain. Per germline, CDR1 LNHDA and CDR2 SQIVND (reference sequence). Trimming took off 3 bases at V and 5 bases at J, with 8 bases between the two ends. This CDR3 comprises 13 residues. The CDR3 spells CASSIPGDQPQHF. In nucleotides, the CDR3 is TGTGCCAGTAGTATCCCGGGAGATCAGCCCCAGCATTTT. The complete variable domain, with remaining parts taken from reference TRBV19 and TRBJ1-5, reads DGGITQSPKYLFRKEGQNVTLSCEQNLNHDAMYWYRQDPGQGLRLIYYSQIVNDFQKGDIAEGYSVSREKKESFPLTVTSAQKNPTAFYLCASSIPGDQPQHFGDGTRLSIL.

This chain joins TRBV2 and TRBJ1-1; 8 bases are shared with TRBD1. The CDR3 runs to 13 residues. Germline-derived CDR1 and CDR2 are SNHLY and FYNNEI. Trimming cost V 7 bases and J 5 bases; bases outside gene matches: 6. Written as DNA, the CDR3 is TGTGCCAGCAATGGACAGGGTCTAACTGAAGCTTTCTTT. Protein: CASNGQGLTEAFF.

CDR3 sequence (DNA): TGTGCCAGCAGCTCAGGGGGTGGACAGGGGAACTATGGCTACACCTTC. Residues: CASSSGGGQGNYGYTF. V usage is TRBV7-8 and J usage is TRBJ1-2; 9 nucleotides align to TRBD1. Trimming removed 4 bases from V and 2 bases from J; junction bases left unmatched: 8. There are 16 residues in the CDR3. Germline CDR1 SGHVS, CDR2 FQNEAQ.

The chain combines TRBV29-1 with TRBJ1-2; 7 bases fit TRBD1. The CDR3 length is 15 residues. The germline V gene encodes CDR1 SQVTM and CDR2 ANQGSEA. J gave up 5 bases and V 3 bases, and 12 bases lay outside the gene matches. The chain's CDR3 is CSVDTRDSLNYGYTF. The CDR3 DNA reads as TGCAGCGTTGATACTCGGGACAGTCTCAATTATGGCTACACCTTC.

The CDR3 is CASSPQGGYYGYTF. The CDR3 DNA is TGTGCCAGCAGTCCGCAGGGAGGTTACTATGGCTACACCTTC. The chain carries TRBV6-6 and TRBJ1-2; D is possibly TRBD1 (5 bases). V shed 5 bases and J shed 3 bases, with 13 bases lying between them. CDR3 size: 14 residues. CDR1 is MNHNY and CDR2 is SVGAGI in the germline V gene (reference sequence).

The chain links TRBV2 to TRBJ2-1; 10 nucleotides match TRBD2. This CDR3 region has 17 residues. V shed 7 bases, J shed 0 bases, and the junction held 9 bases outside the gene matches. Germline V gene sequence: CDR1 SNHLY, CDR2 FYNNEI. The CDR3 coding sequence is TGTGCCAGCACTAGACTAGCGGGTGACAGCTCCTACAATGAGCAGTTCTTC. This sequence encodes CASTRLAGDSSYNEQFF.

This clone was seen only a few times. This chain uses TRBV7-9 with TRBJ2-2, with no clear D. CDR1 and CDR2 from the germline V gene are SEHNR and FQNEAQ (reference sequence). Trimming shortened V by 4 bases and J by 2 bases, and 11 bases separated the two germline ends. The CDR3 totals 15 residues. CDR3 in amino acids: CASSSRITNTGELFF. DNA of the CDR3: TGTGCCAGCAGCTCAAGAATAACTAACACCGGGGAGCTGTTTTTT.

The V call is TRBV19, the J call TRBJ2-7, with 15 bases that match TRBD2. V gave up 6 bases and J gave up 0 bases; unmatched junction bases: 3. This CDR3 has 16 amino acids. Per germline, CDR1 LNHDA and CDR2 SQIVND (reference sequence). CDR3 nucleotides: TGTGCCAGTAGAGGGACTAGCGGGGGGAGCTCCTACGAGCAGTACTTC. The encoded protein is CASRGTSGGSSYEQYF.

V gene TRBV6-1 combines with J gene TRBJ2-7, with 10 bases identical to TRBD2. This CDR3 has 16 amino acids. Germline V lookup: CDR1 MNHNS, CDR2 SASEGT. V shed 2 bases and J 3 bases; nucleotides not matched to a gene: 7. The CDR3 is CASSELELAGIYEQYF. For the CDR3, the DNA is TGTGCCAGCAGTGAATTGGAACTAGCGGGAATCTACGAGCAGTACTTC.

The chain carries TRBV30 and TRBJ2-5; D is undetermined. The germline gives CDR1 GTSNPN, CDR2 SVGIG (reference sequence). CDR3 length: 13 amino acids. The V end lost 2 bases, the J end lost 1 base, and 8 bases lay between the germline ends. CDR3 coding DNA: TGTGCCTGGAGTAACCAAGTCCAAGAGACCCAGTACTTC. This translates into CAWSNQVQETQYF.

V and J are TRBV29-1 and TRBJ2-7; TRBD2 aligns across 11 bases. V was pared by 7 bases and J by 1 base, with 12 bases of the junction left unmatched. There are 16 residues in the CDR3. Germline values: CDR1 SQVTM, CDR2 ANQGSEA. CDR3 amino acids: CSASGVLAGVSYEQYF. The CDR3 DNA reads as TGCAGCGCCTCCGGCGTACTAGCGGGAGTGTCCTACGAGCAGTACTTC.

This clone has a handful of counts. This rearrangement joins TRBV6-5 to TRBJ1-5; the D gene is possibly TRBD1 (5 bases). Germline-derived CDR1 and CDR2 are MNHEY and SVGAGI. This CDR3 spans 15 amino acids. Trimming stripped 2 bases from V and 7 bases from J, with 15 bases between. The CDR3 DNA is TGTGCCAGCAGTTACCGCGGATTTGGGGACCAGCCCCAGCATTTT. The encoded protein is CASSYRGFGDQPQHF.